A single sample is the source of the 19 T cell receptor beta chains below, sequenced in a study of blood T cell repertoires in COVID-19. Generated by immunoSEQ multiplex PCR, the TCRdb table keeps only in-frame clones and is missing some. This sample has 450,000 or so clones; around nine tenths occur once, and the top ten carry roughly 1.5%. The sequenced material came from peripheral blood. The receptors originated from a woman between 40 and 50 years old with COVID-19, enrolled during active disease.

The CDR3 region is CASSQVAGLTDTQYF. The CDR3 DNA follows: TGTGCCAGCAGCCAGGTAGCGGGACTCACAGATACGCAGTATTTT. The chain combines TRBV14 with TRBJ2-3; 8 positions agree with TRBD2. The V gene's germline CDR1 is SGHDN and CDR2 FVKESK. The CDR3 sequence is 15 residues long. V was pared by 3 bases and J by 2 bases, with 4 bases of the junction left unmatched.

The chain has TRBV7-9 and TRBJ1-2; 7 bases align to TRBD1. From germline, CDR1 is SEHNR and CDR2 FQNEAQ (reference sequence). The CDR3 runs 15 residues. With V trimmed by 1 base and J by 4 bases, 6 bases remained unmatched. CDR3 residues: CASSLGGQRVYGYTF. CDR3 coding DNA: TGTGCCAGCAGCTTAGGGGGACAGCGAGTCTATGGCTACACCTTC.

This chain joins TRBV28 and TRBJ2-7, with D possibly matching TRBD2 (5 bases). CDR1 is MDHEN, CDR2 SYDVKM, per germline. The V and J ends lost 3 bases and 2 bases respectively, with 8 bases between them. The CDR3 has 13 amino acids. As DNA, the CDR3 is TGTGCCAGCAGTTTTCGAGGGACCTACGAGCAGTACTTC. Amino acids: CASSFRGTYEQYF.

V is TRBV28 and J is TRBJ2-7; the match to TRBD1 covers 9 bases. CDR3 length: 15 amino acids. Germline CDR1 reads MDHEN; CDR2 reads SYDVKM. J was trimmed by 1 base and V by 4 bases; bases with no gene match: 5. The CDR3 spells CASSSKQGASYEQYF. CDR3 in DNA: TGTGCCAGCAGTTCTAAACAGGGGGCTTCCTACGAGCAGTACTTC.

The rearrangement links TRBV6-6 to TRBJ1-2; TRBD1 aligns across 7 bases. V trimming: 5 bases; J trimming: 4 bases; junction bases outside the gene matches: 4. The CDR3 contains 13 residues. Germline V gene lookup returns CDR1 MNHNY and CDR2 SVGAGI (reference sequence). CDR3 residues: CASSPGDSYGYTF. CDR3 coding DNA: TGTGCCAGCAGTCCCGGGGACAGCTATGGCTACACCTTC.

This clone was counted between two and nine times. The chain uses TRBV30 and TRBJ2-2; tentatively, D is TRBD2 (6 bases). V gave up 5 bases and J gave up 6 bases, with 13 bases separating them. Germline CDR1 is GTSNPN and CDR2 is SVGIG (reference sequence). CDR3 length: 13 residues. CDR3 sequence: CAWQLRGAGELFF. CDR3 bases: TGTGCCTGGCAGCTCCGCGGGGCCGGGGAGCTGTTTTTT.

This clone was observed a few times. This rearrangement joins TRBV6-1 to TRBJ1-1; tentatively, D is TRBD1 (5 bases). V shed 1 base and J shed 6 bases, with 12 bases lying between them. The CDR3 is 14 residues long. CDR1 is MNHNS, CDR2 SASEGT, per germline. CDR3 loop: CASSEVGNRPEAFF. CDR3 in DNA: TGTGCCAGCAGTGAAGTGGGGAACAGGCCTGAAGCTTTCTTT.

This clone was found once. The rearrangement uses TRBV7-6 and TRBJ2-7; 9 bases agree with TRBD2. V lost 0 bases, J lost 4 bases, and 7 bases stayed unmatched. The CDR3 spans 16 residues. From germline, CDR1 is SGHVS and CDR2 FNYEAQ. This CDR3 reads CASSLAEAGGSYEQYF. The CDR3 bases are TGTGCCAGCAGCTTAGCTGAAGCGGGAGGCTCGTACGAGCAGTACTTC.

The chain's CDR3 is CASSYSPAVAGTQYF. CDR3 sequence (DNA): TGTGCCAGCAGCTACTCCCCGGCGGTAGCGGGTACGCAGTATTTT. The chain recombines TRBV7-3 with TRBJ2-3, with 7 bases that match TRBD2. With 4 bases clipped from V and 8 bases from J, the junction kept 12 bases outside the gene matches. Germline V gives CDR1 SGHTA, CDR2 FQGTGA. The CDR3 has 15 amino acids.

The rearrangement uses TRBV27 and TRBJ2-3, with D possibly being TRBD2 (7 bases). V was clipped by 3 bases and J by 5 bases, with 15 bases between them. The CDR3 runs 15 residues. CDR1 and CDR2 from the germline V gene are MNHEY and SMNVEV (reference sequence). In DNA form, the CDR3 reads TGTGCCAGCAGTTTTCGCCGGGGGGCACAAGATACGCAGTATTTT. Protein sequence: CASSFRRGAQDTQYF.

The CDR3 DNA reads as TGTGCCAGCCTAGGACTAGCGGGAGCCCCCTCCTACAATGAGCAGTTCTTC. This codes for CASLGLAGAPSYNEQFF. The chain uses TRBV28 and TRBJ2-1; 13 bases fit TRBD2. The CDR3 contains 17 residues. After removal of 8 bases from V and 0 bases from J, the junction contained 7 bases not matched to a gene. Germline assignment: CDR1 MDHEN and CDR2 SYDVKM.

The V and J genes are TRBV20-1 and TRBJ2-7; D might be TRBD1 (6 bases). The CDR3 consists of 14 residues. The V gene lost 4 bases and the J gene lost 0 bases, with 13 bases spanning the gap. CDR1 DFQATT and CDR2 SNEGSKA come from the germline V gene (reference sequence). The chain's CDR3 is CSATDRRSSYEQYF. The CDR3 nucleotides are TGCAGTGCTACTGACAGGCGCAGCTCCTACGAGCAGTACTTC.

The chain carries TRBV7-9 and TRBJ1-2, with 7 positions matching TRBD1. The J segment lost 8 bases and the V segment lost 4 bases, leaving 4 bases of the junction unmatched. The CDR3 is made up of 12 amino acids. Germline V gene sequence: CDR1 SEHNR, CDR2 FQNEAQ (reference sequence). CDR3 DNA: TGTGCCAGCAGCTCATCAGGGGGAGGCTACACCTTC. It yields the protein CASSSSGGGYTF.

The chain couples TRBV6-2 or TRBV6-3 to TRBJ2-3, with no clear D. CDR1 and CDR2 (germline): MNHEY, SVGEGT. The CDR3 is 15 residues long. Trimming stripped 2 bases from V and 2 bases from J, with 11 bases between. CDR3 nucleotide sequence: TGTGCCAGCAGTTACCCCCCCGGAGCCACAGATACGCAGTATTTT. Translated, it gives CASSYPPGATDTQYF.

The chain joins TRBV4-2 to TRBJ2-3; TRBD2 might be the D (6 bases). V lost 3 bases to trimming and J lost 8 bases, with 24 bases between them. The CDR3 has 17 residues. The germline gives CDR1 LGHNA, CDR2 YNFKEQ. CDR3 coding DNA: TGTGCCAGCAGCCACGAGGGTCGGGGACTTGCGGTGGTTACGCAGTATTTT. The encoded protein is CASSHEGRGLAVVTQYF.

The chain links TRBV6-1 to TRBJ1-5; 11 bases line up with TRBD1. In germline, CDR1 is MNHNS, CDR2 SASEGT. CDR3 size: 17 residues. V gave up 3 bases and J gave up 1 base; unmatched junction bases: 5. CDR3 protein: CASSDRDRGLSNQPQHF. The CDR3 region has the DNA TGTGCCAGCAGTGACCGGGACAGGGGGTTAAGCAATCAGCCCCAGCATTTT.

The chain links TRBV19 to TRBJ2-1; 8 bases agree with TRBD2. Germline V lookup: CDR1 LNHDA, CDR2 SQIVND (reference sequence). The CDR3 consists of 19 residues. V lost 4 bases, J lost 4 bases, and 18 bases stayed unmatched. In DNA, the CDR3 is TGTGCCAGTAGTACCAGATCACAGGTTCCTAGCGGGCTGTACAATGAGCAGTTCTTC. The encoded protein is CASSTRSQVPSGLYNEQFF.

The V call is TRBV10-3, the J call TRBJ2-2; the match to TRBD2 covers 7 bases. CDR1 ENHRY and CDR2 SYGVKD come from the germline V gene. This CDR3 is 16 amino acids long. Germline trimming cut 3 bases from V and 0 bases from J; bases unmatched to any gene: 4. The CDR3: CAISDASGTNTGELFF. The CDR3 DNA reads as TGTGCCATCAGTGATGCAAGCGGGACGAACACCGGGGAGCTGTTTTTT.

The chain recombines TRBV19 with TRBJ1-5, with 7 bases identical to TRBD1. Germline V gene sequence: CDR1 LNHDA, CDR2 SQIVND (reference sequence). V lost 6 bases, J lost 3 bases, and 5 bases stayed unmatched. There are 14 residues in the CDR3. This chain's CDR3 is CASRLQGSNQPQHF. The CDR3 region has the DNA TGTGCCAGTAGGTTACAGGGGTCCAATCAGCCCCAGCATTTT.